This entry features one T cell receptor (beta chain) sequence. This sample is part of a study of blood T cell repertoires in COVID-19. About the research overall: From the United States, Italy and Spain came samples of acute and convalescent COVID-19.

In the study's own analysis: Reference gene primer amplification yielded estimated nucleated cell counts. Libraries were prepared by immunoSEQ multiplex PCR; TCRdb keeps only in-frame clonotypes and omits some of them. V, J and clone size were drawn from that table, and D and trimming were deduced from the DNA. The table includes about 46,000 clones, around 83% detected once. V shed 6 bases, J shed 6 bases, and the junction held 8 bases outside the gene matches. The CDR3 extends over 15 amino acids. The germline V gene has CDR1 MDHEN and CDR2 SYDVKM. Sequenced: peripheral blood. The chain is built from TRBV28 and TRBJ1-2; 12 positions match TRBD1. This sequence was found in a man aged 55 to 70 with acute or convalescent COVID-19. The CDR3 nucleotides read TGTGCCAGCAGGGTAGGGACAGGGGGCGTTAATGGCTACACCTTC. Protein: CASRVGTGGVNGYTF.